This TCR beta chain was observed in a study of radiation and T cells in renal cell carcinoma. The study, taken as a whole, reports: Top tumor clonotypes rose in blood 2 weeks post-radiation, then contracted. Pretreatment tumor biopsies were lacking, so baseline clonotypes are unknown.

In regard to this clone: Its antigen is currently unknown.

The method was immunoSEQ multiplex PCR; TCRdb's version includes in-frame clones alone and lacks a portion of them. In the table there are 40,000 to 50,000 clones, roughly 80% of which are singletons. Trimming pared 0 bases from V and 7 bases from J, leaving 9 bases between. The CDR3 has 12 residues. Germline V gene sequence: CDR1 GTSNPN, CDR2 SVGIG (reference sequence). This sample's time point: blood 4 weeks post-SBRT, at nephrectomy. Regarding treatment: 15 Gy SBRT to primary tumor, nephrectomy 4 weeks later. Nephrectomy followed 15 Gy stereotactic body radiation by 4 weeks. The chain recombines TRBV30 with TRBJ2-5, with D perhaps TRBD1 (6 bases). The source is a woman in her 70s with renal cell carcinoma. The sample consisted of blood, taken from a patient whose treatment included radiotherapy and nephrectomy. Here the CDR3 DNA reads TGTGCCTGGAGTGTACAACAGGGGACCCAGTACTTC. Protein: CAWSVQQGTQYF.